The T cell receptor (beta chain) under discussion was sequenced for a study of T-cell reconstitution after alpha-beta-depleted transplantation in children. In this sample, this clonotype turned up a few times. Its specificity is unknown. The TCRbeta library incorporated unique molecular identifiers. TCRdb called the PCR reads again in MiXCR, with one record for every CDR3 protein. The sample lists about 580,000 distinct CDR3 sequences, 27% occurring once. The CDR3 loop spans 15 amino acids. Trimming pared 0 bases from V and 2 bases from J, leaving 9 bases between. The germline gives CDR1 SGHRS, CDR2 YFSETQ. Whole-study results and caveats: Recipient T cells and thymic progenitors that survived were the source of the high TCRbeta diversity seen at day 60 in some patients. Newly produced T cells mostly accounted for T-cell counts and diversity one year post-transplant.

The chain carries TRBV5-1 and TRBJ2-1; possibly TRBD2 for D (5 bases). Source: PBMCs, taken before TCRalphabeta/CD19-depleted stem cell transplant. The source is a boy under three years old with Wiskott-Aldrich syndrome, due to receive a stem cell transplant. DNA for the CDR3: TGCGCCAGCAGCTTGGCGGCGACTACCTACAATGAGCAGTTCTTC. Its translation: CASSLAATTYNEQFF. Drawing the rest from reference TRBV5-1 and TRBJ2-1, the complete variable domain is KAGVTQTPRYLIKTRGQQVTLSCSPISGHRSVSWYQQTPGQGLQFLFEYFSETQRNKGNFPGRFSGRQFSNSRSEMNVSTLELGDSALYLCASSLAATTYNEQFFGPGTRLTVL.